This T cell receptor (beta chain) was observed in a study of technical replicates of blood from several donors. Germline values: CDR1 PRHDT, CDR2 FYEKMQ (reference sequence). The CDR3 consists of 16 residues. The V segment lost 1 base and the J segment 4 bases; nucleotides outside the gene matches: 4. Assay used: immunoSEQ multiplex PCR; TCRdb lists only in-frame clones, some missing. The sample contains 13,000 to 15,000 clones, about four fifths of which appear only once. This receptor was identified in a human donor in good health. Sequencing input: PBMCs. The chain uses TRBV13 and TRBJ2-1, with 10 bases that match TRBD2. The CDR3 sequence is CASSLAASGRYNEQFF. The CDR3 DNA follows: TGTGCCAGCAGCTTAGCTGCTAGCGGGAGATACAATGAGCAGTTCTTC.